This T cell receptor beta chain was documented in a study of early T cells in non-severe SARS-CoV-2 infection (dated by TCRdb to about 2021). For the study in its entirety: Because TCR sequencing relied on bulk RNA taken from unsorted whole blood, pairing of alpha and beta chains was not possible. The research as a whole found: Matching against VDJdb was skewed toward anti-spike CD8 responses, likely underestimated virus-specific expansions, and missed private and CD4 specificities.

This clonotype was seen a handful of times. No antigen is known for it. No much larger clone is present one base from it, and per-base qualities are unavailable. The library was generated by 5' RACE. Sequencer: NextSeq 500. The TCR library protocol attached unique molecular identifiers to individual cDNA molecules to correct for sequencing error and PCR bias. Sequencing covered both TCR alpha and beta chains, and within each sample the abundances of alpha and beta sequences were tightly co-correlated. For the original study's pipeline: Decombinator V4 was used to annotate the V gene, J gene and CDR3 of the TCR sequences. Expanded TCRs were defined as changing significantly between any two time points under a Poisson model with p below 0.0001. Abundances of TCRs were expressed as counts per million after normalisation to the total number of TCRs sequenced in each sample. MAIT TCRs were defined by TRAV1-2 paired with TRAJ12, TRAJ20 or TRAJ33, and iNKT TCRs by TRAV10 paired with TRAJ18. VDJdb, accessed 1 November 2021, was searched for CMV, EBV and SARS-CoV-2 annotated TCRs, excluding TCRs annotated for multiple antigens. In TCRdb, the public reads were trimmed at Q25 with fastp and aligned with MiXCR, with productive beta chains retained. For every CDR3 protein sequence, its rows merge into one entry that carries the most common genes and DNA. TCRdb's processing, not the authors' own work, is the source of the V and J calls. A total of about 71,000 distinct CDR3 sequences appear in this sample, 12% of them only once. The ten largest clonotypes hold roughly 2.6% of the sample.

V and J lose 6 bases and 7 bases, and a span of 13 bases separates them. CDR1 is given as SNHLY and CDR2 as FYNNEI, both from the germline V gene. From cysteine to phenylalanine, the CDR3 is 12 amino acids long. This entry keeps only the CDR3 DNA: 36 bases, framed from base 1. This was a case-control study nested in a cohort of healthcare workers in London, UK, who had nasopharyngeal swab PCR tests and blood samples taken every week. Healthcare workers were recruited between 23 and 31 March 2020, during the week of the UK lockdown, and were followed weekly for up to roughly 16 weeks. The clonotype was recovered from an adult who was a healthcare worker with PCR-confirmed SARS-CoV-2 infection or an uninfected control (not recorded which). The rearranged chain carries TRBV2 and TRBJ2-7; the D gene is perhaps TRBD2, from 5 matching bases. Material: whole blood, obtained at baseline. The CDR3 region has the sequence CASRTIRGEQYF. Here is the DNA: TGTGCCAGCAGAACGATCCGGGGAGAGCAGTACTTC.